The clone carrying this T cell receptor beta chain has more than one count but fewer than ten. Its matching antigen is unknown. Trimming took off 3 bases at V and 2 bases at J, with 14 bases between the two ends. There are 14 residues in the CDR3. Germline V gene lookup returns CDR1 DFQATT and CDR2 SNEGSKA (reference sequence). Among all donors, each was a healthy Caucasian. TCRdb re-called the 5' RACE reads with MiXCR, one entry per CDR3 protein. The sample has 520,000 or so distinct CDR3 sequences, 22% seen once; the top ten hold 0.91%. These data originate in a study of identical twins. Study outcomes and limitations: There was more out-of-frame TCR alpha sharing in monozygotic twins than models estimated.

These data also formed part of another study, on T cells expressing NK-cell markers. As that report states: According to the study, TCR beta repertoires originated from sorted CD3+CD56+NKG2C+, CD3+CD56+NKG2C- and CD3+CD56-NKG2C+ T cells. Seropositivity for HCMV was found in seven of the eight sequenced donors, with one seronegative.

The clonotype originates from a young woman in good health. Sequencing input: CD4+ T cells sorted from blood. The rearrangement uses TRBV20-1 and TRBJ2-7; D not resolved. The CDR3 reads CSASSHSPTYEQYF. In DNA, the CDR3 is TGCAGTGCTAGCTCCCACAGCCCGACCTACGAGCAGTACTTC.